The 22 T cell receptor beta chains given below trace back to one sample, sequenced in a study of cytomegalovirus exposure and HLA in healthy donors. Data came from immunoSEQ multiplex PCR; TCRdb stores just in-frame clones and leaves some out. The top ten clones hold more than 1% of a sample with 200,000 to 250,000 clones, about 93% of them seen once. The specimen sequenced was PBMCs. These receptors originate from a woman aged 18-35 years in good health and CMV-seronegative.

This rearrangement joins TRBV7-3 to TRBJ1-6; possible D gene TRBD1, 5 bases. This CDR3 contains 14 residues. Trimming took 3 bases from V and 9 from J, leaving 12 bases between them. The germline V gene encodes CDR1 SGHTA and CDR2 FQGTGA. The DNA of the CDR3 is TGTGCCAGCAGCTTGGGGGGTTCGGGTTCACCCCTCCACTTT. Its protein product is CASSLGGSGSPLHF.

Only one count was recorded for this clone. The chain carries TRBV19 and TRBJ1-5, with D possibly TRBD1 on 6 matching bases. The germline V gene encodes CDR1 LNHDA and CDR2 SQIVND (reference sequence). This CDR3 spans 14 amino acids. Trimming shortened V by 1 base and J by 5 bases, and 9 bases separated the two germline ends. In nucleotides, the CDR3 is TGTGCCAGTAGTATAGCAGGGGCGGATCAGCCCCAGCATTTT. As protein: CASSIAGADQPQHF. Full variable domain (missing parts from reference TRBV19 and TRBJ1-5): DGGITQSPKYLFRKEGQNVTLSCEQNLNHDAMYWYRQDPGQGLRLIYYSQIVNDFQKGDIAEGYSVSREKKESFPLTVTSAQKNPTAFYLCASSIAGADQPQHFGDGTRLSIL.

This clone was observed a few times. This chain links TRBV11-2 with TRBJ2-7; 10 bases agree with TRBD1. V shed 4 bases, J shed 6 bases, and the junction held 9 bases outside the gene matches. This CDR3 is 15 amino acids long. CDR1 is SGHAT and CDR2 is FQNNGV in the germline V gene. This chain's CDR3 is CASSSGRDRGAEQYF. In DNA form, the CDR3 reads TGTGCCAGCAGCTCGGGTAGGGACAGGGGTGCCGAGCAGTACTTC.

The rearrangement uses TRBV27 and TRBJ1-5, with D possibly being TRBD1 (5 bases). The germline CDR1 and CDR2 sequences are MNHEY and SMNVEV (reference sequence). Trimming cost V 4 bases and J 3 bases, with 13 bases left between them. This CDR3 has 15 amino acids. CDR3 sequence (DNA): TGTGCCAGCAGTTCCCCCCACAGGCCCAATCAGCCCCAGCATTTT. Translated: CASSSPHRPNQPQHF.

This chain uses TRBV18 with TRBJ1-6; D unclear. Looked up from germline, CDR1 is KGHSH and CDR2 is LQKENI. The CDR3 is 14 residues long. The germline V and J ends were trimmed by 0 bases and 7 bases, with 7 bases remaining between them. DNA for the CDR3: TGTGCCAGCTCACCACCTATTATGAATTCACCCCTCCACTTT. Protein sequence: CASSPPIMNSPLHF.

J is TRBJ2-7 and V is TRBV28, with unresolved D. The CDR3 has 13 amino acids. Germline CDR1 and CDR2: MDHEN and SYDVKM. Between the trimmed V and J ends, which lost 2 bases and 6 bases, there was a span of 11 bases. CDR3 in DNA: TGTGCCAGCAGTTTAGGGCAAACGCCCGAGCAGTACTTC. This encodes CASSLGQTPEQYF.

The chain joins TRBV27 to TRBJ1-5; D unresolved. Germline CDR1 MNHEY, CDR2 SMNVEV (reference sequence). Trimming took 5 bases from V and 5 from J, leaving 10 bases between them. This CDR3 region has 13 residues. Here the CDR3 DNA reads TGTGCCAGCAGTCCCCGAGAGGATCAGCCCCAGCATTTT. Translated: CASSPREDQPQHF.

The CDR3 sequence: CASSIGGRINEQFF. The CDR3 coding sequence is TGTGCCAGTAGTATTGGCGGGAGGATCAATGAGCAGTTCTTC. The chain employs TRBV19 and TRBJ2-1; 8 positions match TRBD2. The V gene end was trimmed by 3 bases and the J gene end by 6 bases; junction bases not matched to a gene: 4. The CDR3 has 14 amino acids. Germline V CDR1 and CDR2: LNHDA, SQIVND (reference sequence).

This clone was found once. The chain is built from TRBV9 and TRBJ2-1, with 16 bases lining up with TRBD2. CDR1 and CDR2 (germline): SGDLS, YYNGEE. The CDR3 is 19 residues long. With V trimmed by 8 bases and J by 4 bases, 15 bases remained unmatched. The CDR3 region is CASGAAGTSGREGYNEQFF. DNA of the CDR3: TGTGCCAGTGGCGCTGCCGGGACTAGCGGGAGGGAAGGATACAATGAGCAGTTCTTC.

The chain combines TRBV10-1 with TRBJ2-2; no firm D call. Germline CDR1 WNHNN, CDR2 SYGVQD (reference sequence). The CDR3 contains 12 residues. V dropped 4 bases and J dropped 2 bases, with 2 bases sitting between them. The CDR3 nucleotides read TGCGCCAGCAGTGCTAACACCGGGGAGCTGTTTTTT. Protein sequence: CASSANTGELFF.

This clone appeared once. V is TRBV7-9 and J is TRBJ1-1, with 7 bases that match TRBD1. Per germline, CDR1 SEHNR and CDR2 FQNEAQ (reference sequence). The V segment lost 5 bases and the J segment 3 bases; nucleotides outside the gene matches: 3. CDR3 length: 13 amino acids. The CDR3 loop is CASSVQGDTEAFF. The CDR3 region has the DNA TGTGCCAGCAGCGTTCAGGGGGACACTGAAGCTTTCTTT.

The J gene is TRBJ1-5, the V gene TRBV4-1; TRBD1 might be the D (5 bases). V was clipped by 0 bases and J by 2 bases, with 17 bases between them. The CDR3 contains 18 residues. The germline V gene encodes CDR1 MGHRA and CDR2 YSYEKL. The CDR3 here is CASSQDLDGAWGNQPQHF. DNA for the CDR3: TGCGCCAGCAGCCAAGATCTTGATGGGGCCTGGGGCAATCAGCCCCAGCATTTT.

This chain links TRBV5-8 with TRBJ1-2, with no clear D. The CDR3 contains 13 residues. In germline, CDR1 is SGHTS, CDR2 YDEGEE. Trimming took 4 bases from V and 4 from J, leaving 11 bases between them. The CDR3: CASSLLTAYGYTF. In nucleotides, the CDR3 is TGTGCCAGCAGCCTCCTCACAGCCTATGGCTACACCTTC.

Turning to this clone: Other DNA sequences in the same sample also yield this CDR3. CDR3 residues: CASSLRGQGTEAFF. Here the CDR3 DNA reads TGCGCCAGCAGCTTGAGGGGACAGGGGACTGAAGCTTTCTTT. This chain links TRBV5-1 with TRBJ1-1; 10 bases line up with TRBD1. V dropped 1 base and J dropped 5; count of bases not matched to a gene: 2. The CDR3 extends over 14 amino acids. Germline lookup yields CDR1 SGHRS and CDR2 YFSETQ. The full variable domain, completed using reference TRBV5-1 and TRBJ1-1, is KAGVTQTPRYLIKTRGQQVTLSCSPISGHRSVSWYQQTPGQGLQFLFEYFSETQRNKGNFPGRFSGRQFSNSRSEMNVSTLELGDSALYLCASSLRGQGTEAFFGQGTRLTVV.

V and J are TRBV18 and TRBJ1-2, with D perhaps TRBD1 (5 bases). V shed 3 bases and J shed 2 bases, with 28 bases lying between them. The CDR3 has 20 residues. CDR1 and CDR2 from the germline V gene are KGHSH and LQKENI. The CDR3 here is CASSPLMSRSTGSRNYGYTF. The CDR3 region has the DNA TGTGCCAGCTCACCCTTAATGTCACGGTCCACAGGATCCCGAAACTATGGCTACACCTTC. Full variable domain (outside the CDR3, taken from reference TRBV18 and TRBJ1-2): NAGVMQNPRHLVRRRGQEARLRCSPMKGHSHVYWYRQLPEEGLKFMVYLQKENIIDESGMPKERFSAEFPKEGPSILRIQQVVRGDSAAYFCASSPLMSRSTGSRNYGYTFGSGTRLTVV.

This chain connects TRBV6-4 to TRBJ2-1, with a weak D call TRBD2 (5 bases). In germline, CDR1 is MRHNA, CDR2 SNTAGT. The CDR3 runs 14 residues. The V end was cut by 3 bases, the J end by 9 bases, with 15 bases between. This CDR3 is CASSEREEVGEQFF. CDR3 coding DNA: TGTGCCAGCAGTGAGAGGGAAGAAGTCGGTGAGCAGTTCTTC.

This clone was seen a handful of times. V is TRBV5-6 and J is TRBJ1-2; the D is unclear. The CDR3 is 15 residues long. Germline CDR1 reads SGHDT; CDR2 reads YYEEEE. Trimming left V 0 bases short and J 5 bases short, with 14 bases between. CDR3 residues: CASSLAVAPSYGYTF. CDR3 nucleotides: TGTGCCAGCAGCTTGGCTGTGGCCCCCTCTTATGGCTACACCTTC.

The rearrangement uses TRBV10-3 and TRBJ2-1, with no clear D. The V gene lost 2 bases and the J gene lost 8 bases, with 13 bases spanning the gap. The germline CDR1 and CDR2 sequences are ENHRY and SYGVKD. The CDR3 covers 14 residues. The CDR3 coding sequence is TGTGCCATCAGTGAGGGGCACCTTTTGGATGAGCAGTTCTTC. Its protein product is CAISEGHLLDEQFF.

The V call is TRBV5-6, the J call TRBJ2-3; D not resolved. CDR3 length: 16 amino acids. Germline V gives CDR1 SGHDT, CDR2 YYEEEE. Trimming stripped 1 base from V and 2 bases from J, with 14 bases between. The CDR3 region is CASSLYGLTNTDTQYF. CDR3 in DNA: TGTGCCAGCAGCTTGTACGGTTTAACTAACACAGATACGCAGTATTTT.

The chain has TRBV19 and TRBJ1-5; 7 bases line up with TRBD1. CDR3 size: 16 residues. V lost 5 bases to trimming and J lost 0 bases; unmatched junction nucleotides: 7. Germline-derived CDR1 and CDR2 are LNHDA and SQIVND (reference sequence). DNA for the CDR3: TGTGCCAGTAGTTCGGACAGGAGCTATAGCAATCAGCCCCAGCATTTT. It codes for CASSSDRSYSNQPQHF.

The rearrangement links TRBV6-1 to TRBJ2-1; tentative D call: TRBD2 (6 bases). V was clipped by 0 bases and J by 2 bases, with 11 bases between them. CDR1 is MNHNS, CDR2 SASEGT, per germline. The CDR3 is 16 residues long. The CDR3 loop is CASSEAGLAPYNEQFF. The CDR3 DNA sequence: TGTGCCAGCAGTGAAGCAGGGCTAGCGCCCTACAATGAGCAGTTCTTC.

The chain joins TRBV29-1 to TRBJ1-2; the match to TRBD1 covers 12 bases. V lost 8 bases, J lost 6 bases, and 13 bases stayed unmatched. Germline V CDR1 and CDR2: SQVTM, ANQGSEA. This CDR3 spans 15 amino acids. CDR3 sequence reads: CSFRDRGLIYDGYTF. The CDR3 region has the DNA TGCAGCTTCCGGGACAGGGGGCTTATTTACGATGGCTACACCTTC.